What follows are 31 T cell receptor beta chains derived from one specimen sequenced in a study of T-cell memory formation after mild COVID-19. TCRdb analysed the 5' RACE reads with MiXCR anew, one entry per CDR3 protein. The data show 540,000 or so distinct CDR3 sequences, with roughly 22% seen just once and about an eighth held by the top ten. What was sequenced was PBMCs or a T cell subset sorted from them (not recorded which). These receptors were obtained from an adult woman who had mild COVID-19 (a few samples of this study predate the infection). Cell type and time point are not known.

This clonotype has only a few counts. The chain employs TRBV19 and TRBJ2-1, with TRBD2 matching 12 bases. V shed 2 bases, J shed 0 bases, and the junction held 8 bases outside the gene matches. The CDR3 is 19 amino acids. CDR1 is LNHDA and CDR2 is SQIVND in the germline V gene (reference sequence). The CDR3 coding sequence is TGTGCCAGTAGTATAACTCCGGGACTAGCGGGTAGCTCCTACAATGAGCAGTTCTTC. This sequence encodes CASSITPGLAGSSYNEQFF.

J is TRBJ2-7 and V is TRBV30; 8 nucleotides line up with TRBD2. Trimming cost V 5 bases and J 2 bases; bases outside gene matches: 5. The CDR3 spans 13 residues. Germline CDR1 is GTSNPN and CDR2 is SVGIG (reference sequence). The DNA of the CDR3 is TGTGCCTGGGAGCGGGGGCCACCCTACGAGCAGTACTTC. This gives the protein CAWERGPPYEQYF.

V and J are TRBV2 and TRBJ2-5, with D tentatively TRBD1 (6 bases). V shed 8 bases and J shed 5 bases, with 15 bases lying between them. The CDR3 covers 13 residues. Germline V gene sequence: CDR1 SNHLY, CDR2 FYNNEI. CDR3 region: CASERGWRETQYF. CDR3 in DNA: TGTGCCAGCGAAAGGGGGTGGCGGGAGACCCAGTACTTC.

The rearrangement joins TRBV7-8 to TRBJ2-7; TRBD2 might be the D (5 bases). Germline values: CDR1 SGHVS, CDR2 FQNEAQ. V was pared by 6 bases and J by 7 bases, with 19 bases between. There are 14 residues in the CDR3. The CDR3 bases are TGTGCCAGCAGATCAGAGAGGGTAGCGCGGGAGCAGTACTTC. Translating gives CASRSERVAREQYF.

The V call is TRBV13, the J call TRBJ2-5, with a tentative D call TRBD1 (5 bases). Per the germline V gene, CDR1 is PRHDT and CDR2 is FYEKMQ (reference sequence). The ends were cut back, 0 bases at V and 3 bases at J, with 14 bases in the middle. The CDR3 consists of 16 residues. CDR3 coding DNA: TGTGCCAGCAGCTTAGGGACAGCTACATGGGAAGAGACCCAGTACTTC. Residues: CASSLGTATWEETQYF.

In this sample, this clonotype turned up a few times. The chain combines TRBV30 with TRBJ2-1; 9 nucleotides agree with TRBD1. V shed 7 bases, J shed 4 bases, and the junction held 5 bases outside the gene matches. This CDR3 region has 13 residues. CDR1 and CDR2 from the germline V gene are GTSNPN and SVGIG (reference sequence). The CDR3 sequence is CAFDRGSYNEQFF. CDR3 in DNA: TGTGCCTTCGACAGGGGGTCTTACAATGAGCAGTTCTTC.

In its sample, this clonotype was seen many times. In DNA, the CDR3 is TGCGCCAGCAGCCAAGGGGAGGGAGGGTGGAACATTCAGTACTTC. Its translation is CASSQGEGGWNIQYF. The chain joins TRBV4-1 to TRBJ2-4, with TRBD2 identical over 7 bases. Germline CDR1 reads MGHRA; CDR2 reads YSYEKL. After removal of 1 base from V and 7 bases from J, the junction contained 7 bases not matched to a gene. CDR3 length equals 15 residues.

This clonotype was recorded a few times. V gene TRBV7-9 combines with J gene TRBJ2-1, with D uncertain. CDR1 and CDR2 (germline): SEHNR, FQNEAQ (reference sequence). Trimming shortened V by 8 bases and J by 3 bases, and 11 bases separated the two germline ends. This CDR3 comprises 13 residues. The CDR3 DNA sequence: TGTGCCAGCCCATCGGTCTTCTACAATGAGCAGTTCTTC. It translates to CASPSVFYNEQFF.

This clonotype was seen only a few times. The chain couples TRBV30 to TRBJ2-6; no clear D gene. Germline V CDR1 and CDR2: GTSNPN, SVGIG (reference sequence). This CDR3 contains 11 residues. V was shortened by 2 bases and J by 7 bases, with 3 bases between the two germline ends. CDR3 sequence reads: CAWSRANVLTF. The DNA for the CDR3 is TGTGCCTGGAGTCGCGCCAACGTCCTGACTTTC.

The chain recombines TRBV4-3 with TRBJ2-1, with 7 bases identical to TRBD2. V dropped 4 bases and J dropped 4; count of bases not matched to a gene: 7. Germline V lookup: CDR1 LGHNA, CDR2 YSLEER. CDR3 length: 15 amino acids. Here the CDR3 DNA reads TGCGCCAGCAGCCGGAATAGCGGGTCGTACAATGAGCAGTTCTTC. Translating it yields CASSRNSGSYNEQFF.

This chain joins TRBV11-1 and TRBJ2-1; 10 bases align to TRBD2. The CDR3 runs to 14 residues. Germline lookup yields CDR1 SGHAT and CDR2 FQDESV (reference sequence). Germline trimming cut 4 bases from V and 8 bases from J; bases unmatched to any gene: 5. The CDR3 here is CASSYGTSVDEQFF. DNA of the CDR3: TGTGCCAGCAGCTACGGGACTAGCGTGGATGAGCAGTTCTTC.

The chain uses TRBV7-2 and TRBJ1-1; D unclear. Germline values: CDR1 SGHTA, CDR2 FQGNSA. The CDR3 covers 14 residues. Between the trimmed V and J ends, which lost 3 bases and 2 bases, there was a span of 10 bases. The CDR3, as DNA: TGTGCCAGCAGCTTTGCAAACTTAAACACTGAAGCTTTCTTT. This translates into CASSFANLNTEAFF.

This chain connects TRBV29-1 to TRBJ2-5, with D possibly matching TRBD2 (6 bases). Trimming shortened V by 6 bases and J by 4 bases, and 18 bases separated the two germline ends. The germline CDR1 and CDR2 sequences are SQVTM and ANQGSEA. CDR3 size: 14 residues. The CDR3 protein is CSVPGSGGGETQYF. CDR3 nucleotide sequence: TGCAGCGTCCCTGGTAGCGGCGGTGGAGAGACCCAGTACTTC.

This clonotype turned up a few times. The chain uses TRBV7-8 and TRBJ2-3; no firm D call. Between the trimmed V and J ends, which lost 2 bases and 3 bases, there was a span of 15 bases. This CDR3 spans 16 amino acids. In germline, CDR1 is SGHVS, CDR2 FQNEAQ. CDR3 region: CASSLPRTGLTDTQYF. CDR3 sequence (DNA): TGTGCCAGCAGCTTACCCCGAACCGGGTTAACAGATACGCAGTATTTT.

The chain links TRBV9 to TRBJ2-2; TRBD2 aligns across 7 bases. Trimming took 0 bases from V and 4 from J; bases not matched to a gene: 6. From germline, CDR1 is SGDLS and CDR2 YYNGEE. The CDR3 totals 16 residues. The CDR3 bases are TGTGCCAGCAGCGTAGGGGCGACGGGAGGCACCGGGGAGCTGTTTTTT. Translating it yields CASSVGATGGTGELFF.

This clonotype appeared a few times. The chain joins TRBV25-1 to TRBJ2-1; a possible D gene is TRBD1 (6 bases). Trimming removed 6 bases at V and 8 bases at J, with 17 bases between. Per the germline V gene, CDR1 is MGHDK and CDR2 is SYGVNS. The CDR3 has 14 residues. The CDR3 sequence: CASSYPDPGDEQFF. CDR3 nucleotides: TGTGCCAGCAGCTACCCCGACCCAGGGGATGAGCAGTTCTTC.

This clonotype has ten or more counts. This chain connects TRBV4-2 to TRBJ2-5; TRBD1 agrees at 10 bases. V lost 5 bases to trimming and J lost 5 bases; unmatched junction nucleotides: 5. The CDR3 runs 14 residues. Germline lookup yields CDR1 LGHNA and CDR2 YNFKEQ. CDR3 loop: CASSGDRGDETQYF. The CDR3 nucleotides are TGTGCCAGCAGCGGGGACAGGGGCGATGAGACCCAGTACTTC.

The J gene is TRBJ2-1, the V gene TRBV6-2 or TRBV6-3, with TRBD2 matching 9 bases. After removal of 6 bases from V and 2 bases from J, the junction contained 5 bases not matched to a gene. The CDR3 runs 15 residues. Germline CDR1 reads MNHEY; CDR2 reads SVGEGT. This CDR3 reads CASRLAGATYNEQFF. DNA of the CDR3: TGTGCCAGCAGATTAGCGGGAGCCACCTACAATGAGCAGTTCTTC.

The gene calls are TRBV6-6 and TRBJ1-1, with 7 bases lining up with TRBD1. The CDR3 contains 17 residues. Unmatched junction bases numbered 13, after V lost 6 bases and J lost 0 bases. Germline CDR1 reads MNHNY; CDR2 reads SVGAGI (reference sequence). The CDR3: CASSSLMTGRVNTEAFF. CDR3 DNA: TGTGCCAGCAGCAGCCTCATGACAGGGAGGGTGAACACTGAAGCTTTCTTT.

This clonotype turned up a few times. The genes are TRBV7-6 and TRBJ2-1; 8 bases line up with TRBD1. V lost 5 bases, J lost 7 bases, and 10 bases stayed unmatched. There are 15 residues in the CDR3. CDR1 is SGHVS, CDR2 FNYEAQ, per germline. The CDR3 coding sequence is TGTGCCAGCAGCGGTTATTCGACAGGGGCGAATGAGCAGTTCTTC. Its protein is CASSGYSTGANEQFF.

There are a few counts of this clonotype. This chain uses TRBV12-3 or TRBV12-4 with TRBJ2-3, with D perhaps matching TRBD2 (6 bases). With 2 bases removed from V and 1 base from J, the gap between germline ends came to 10 bases. The length of the CDR3 is 15 residues. The chain's CDR3 is CASSLPGLRTDTQYF. The CDR3 DNA reads as TGTGCCAGCAGTTTACCGGGACTCCGCACAGATACGCAGTATTTT.

The table lists this clonotype with a few counts. V is TRBV12-3 or TRBV12-4 and J is TRBJ2-1; TRBD1 matches 7 bases. V trimming: 6 bases; J trimming: 1 base; junction bases outside the gene matches: 6. The CDR3 runs to 15 residues. The CDR3 region has the DNA TGTGCCAGCAGCGATCGACAGGGTTCCTACAATGAGCAGTTCTTC. Its translation is CASSDRQGSYNEQFF.

This clonotype has more than one count but fewer than ten. This sequence joins TRBV12-3 or TRBV12-4 and TRBJ2-5; D is possibly TRBD1 or TRBD2 (5 bases each). The CDR3 length is 15 residues. Trimming shortened V by 5 bases and J by 1 base, and 14 bases separated the two germline ends. CDR3 coding DNA: TGTGCCAGCAGTCCCCTTTTGGGGGTCCAAGAGACCCAGTACTTC. The encoded protein is CASSPLLGVQETQYF.

This clonotype showed up just a few times. The rearrangement links TRBV2 to TRBJ2-5; D perhaps matches TRBD1 (5 bases). Germline V lookup: CDR1 SNHLY, CDR2 FYNNEI. V was cut by 2 bases and J by 3 bases, with 10 bases left in between. This CDR3 is 14 amino acids long. CDR3 sequence: CASSERGLEETQYF. CDR3 DNA: TGTGCCAGCAGTGAAAGGGGTCTGGAAGAGACCCAGTACTTC.

There are a few counts of this clonotype. The CDR3 DNA reads as TGTGCCAGCAGCCAAGCCGGGGGGGCTGGCTACGAGCAGTACTTC. Its translation is CASSQAGGAGYEQYF. The V gene is TRBV3-1, the J gene TRBJ2-7; TRBD2 matches 8 bases. J gave up 3 bases and V 1 base, and 5 bases lay outside the gene matches. This CDR3 has 15 residues. The V gene's germline CDR1 is LGHDT and CDR2 YNNKEL (reference sequence).

The rearrangement links TRBV5-1 to TRBJ2-6; D is possibly TRBD1 (6 bases). Germline CDR1 is SGHRS and CDR2 is YFSETQ. This CDR3 comprises 16 residues. Trimming shortened V by 1 base and J by 2 bases, and 10 bases separated the two germline ends. The CDR3 here is CASSLPRGAGANVLTF. As DNA, the CDR3 is TGCGCCAGCAGCTTGCCCAGGGGCGCTGGGGCCAACGTCCTGACTTTC.

This clonotype was counted only a few times. CDR3: CASSASGGAETQYF. The CDR3 DNA reads as TGTGCCAGCAGCGCTAGCGGGGGGGCAGAGACCCAGTACTTC. The chain carries TRBV7-7 and TRBJ2-5, with 12 positions matching TRBD2. The CDR3 covers 14 residues. V was clipped by 5 bases and J by 4 bases; unmatched bases: 2. The V gene's germline CDR1 is SSHAT and CDR2 FNYEAQ (reference sequence). Drawing the rest from reference TRBV7-7 and TRBJ2-5, the complete variable domain is GAGVSQSPRYKVTKRGQDVTLRCDPISSHATLYWYQQALGQGPEFLTYFNYEAQPDKSGLPSDRFSAERPEGSISTLTIQRTEQRDSAMYRCASSASGGAETQYFGPGTRLLVL.

The rearrangement links TRBV30 to TRBJ2-3, with D possibly being TRBD1 (5 bases). Germline values: CDR1 GTSNPN, CDR2 SVGIG (reference sequence). V gave up 0 bases and J gave up 2 bases, with 6 bases separating them. This CDR3 comprises 13 residues. Here the CDR3 DNA reads TGTGCCTGGAGTGTACAGGACACAGATACGCAGTATTTT. Its protein is CAWSVQDTDTQYF.

The rearrangement joins TRBV20-1 to TRBJ1-2; D not resolved. V gave up 3 bases and J gave up 4 bases, with 6 bases separating them. Germline V CDR1 and CDR2: DFQATT, SNEGSKA (reference sequence). The CDR3 contains 11 residues. Here the CDR3 reads CSARGSYGYTF. Written as DNA, the CDR3 is TGCAGTGCTAGGGGGAGCTATGGCTACACCTTC.

This clonotype was seen more than once but under ten times. The chain has TRBV7-2 and TRBJ1-5; D remains unclear. V was trimmed by 0 bases and J by 4 bases, leaving 10 bases between them. The CDR3 is made up of 15 amino acids. Germline V CDR1 and CDR2: SGHTA, FQGNSA. The CDR3 is CASSLAPTDNQPQHF. DNA of the CDR3: TGTGCCAGCAGCTTAGCGCCCACAGATAATCAGCCCCAGCATTTT.

The V gene is TRBV20-1, the J gene TRBJ2-7; D gene uncertain. This CDR3 region has 12 residues. Trimming stripped 5 bases from V and 0 bases from J, with 8 bases between. Germline assignment: CDR1 DFQATT and CDR2 SNEGSKA (reference sequence). The CDR3, as DNA: TGCAGTGCTGTGGGAAGCTCCTACGAGCAGTACTTC. Protein: CSAVGSSYEQYF.